This T cell receptor beta chain was identified in a study of T cells in Graves' hyperthyroidism and ophthalmopathy. As for the study in general: Specimen type is peripheral blood, collected at initial diagnosis prior to any treatment.

Germline CDR1 and CDR2: MDHEN and SYDVKM. The CDR3 spans 11 residues. Trimming removed 1 base from V and 5 bases from J, with 0 bases in between. Exclusion criteria comprised uncontrolled infection, other autoimmune disease, pregnancy or lactation. Using RNA transcripts as the source, TCR beta CDR3 regions were amplified. First-round RT-PCR with HTBI primers amplified the TCR CDR3 region. TCRdb processed the multiplex PCR reads anew with MiXCR; each CDR3 protein has one entry. Among a few hundred thousand distinct CDR3 sequences listed, 15% were seen once. This clonotype was seen at least ten times. This chain uses TRBV28 with TRBJ2-1; no definite D call. The sequence derives from a woman aged 25-40 years with Graves' hyperthyroidism. Specimen: blood. This CDR3 reads CASSLYNEQFF. The CDR3 DNA follows: TGTGCCAGCAGTTTATACAATGAGCAGTTCTTC.